This TCR beta chain was sequenced for a study of human T cells and chemical hapten exposure. Overall study context: Sensitizing treatment utilized 2% DPC over a 2 cm by 2 cm portion of upper inner arm skin.

The V and J ends lost 2 bases and 2 bases, in that order; junction bases with no gene match: 2. This CDR3 has 16 amino acids. Germline CDR1 and CDR2: KGHDR and SFDVKD. There are many counts of this clonotype. No antigen is known for it. TCRdb re-called the RACE reads with MiXCR, one entry per CDR3 protein. The table records approximately 82,000 distinct CDR3 sequences, 6.6% of them present only once. Whole-study findings and limits: Healthy individuals' immune responses may differ from those of donors, who had alopecia.

Time point: patch test 2, 6 weeks after DPC sensitization. Treatment: therapeutic diphenylcyclopropenone sensitization with weekly scalp DPC. The total RNA was obtained from whole blood that was not fractionated. The material was whole blood, obtained in connection with sensitization to the hapten diphenylcyclopropenone (DPC). The chain joins TRBV24-1 to TRBJ2-1; 10 nucleotides agree with TRBD2. The clonotype originates from a woman aged 25 to 39 with alopecia areata. Some clones in this sample may be carry-over from other donors' samples. This chain's CDR3 is CATSDSSGGTYNEQFF. CDR3 nucleotides: TGTGCCACCAGTGATTCTAGCGGGGGAACCTACAATGAGCAGTTCTTC.